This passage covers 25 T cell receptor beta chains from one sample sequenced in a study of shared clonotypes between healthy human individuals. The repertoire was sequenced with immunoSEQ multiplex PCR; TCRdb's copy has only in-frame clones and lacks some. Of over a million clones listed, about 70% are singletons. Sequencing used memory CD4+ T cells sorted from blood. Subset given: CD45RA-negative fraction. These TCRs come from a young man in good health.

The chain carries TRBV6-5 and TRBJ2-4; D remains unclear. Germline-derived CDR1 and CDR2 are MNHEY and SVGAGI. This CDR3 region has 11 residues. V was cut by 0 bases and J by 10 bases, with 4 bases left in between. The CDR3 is CASSYSSIQYF. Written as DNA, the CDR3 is TGTGCCAGCAGTTACTCGTCTATTCAGTACTTC.

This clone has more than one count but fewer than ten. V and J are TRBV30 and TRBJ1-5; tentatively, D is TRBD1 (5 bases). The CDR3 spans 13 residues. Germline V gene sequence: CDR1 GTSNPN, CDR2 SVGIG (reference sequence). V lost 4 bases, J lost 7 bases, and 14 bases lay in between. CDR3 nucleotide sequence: TGTGCCTGGACCCGCGGGGGAGGACAGCCCCAGCATTTT. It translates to CAWTRGGGQPQHF.

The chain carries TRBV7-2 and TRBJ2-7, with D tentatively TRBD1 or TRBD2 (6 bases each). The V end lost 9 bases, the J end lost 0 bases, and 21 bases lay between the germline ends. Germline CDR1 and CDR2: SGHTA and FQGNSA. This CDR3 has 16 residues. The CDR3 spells CASQSRGGPSSYEQYF. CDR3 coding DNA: TGTGCCAGTCAGTCTCGAGGGGGGCCTAGCTCCTACGAGCAGTACTTC. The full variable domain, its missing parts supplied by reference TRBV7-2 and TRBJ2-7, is GAGVSQSPSNKVTEKGKDVELRCDPISGHTALYWYRQSLGQGLEFLIYFQGNSAPDKSGLPSDRFSAERTGGSVSTLTIQRTQQEDSAVYLCASQSRGGPSSYEQYFGPGTRLTVT.

The CDR3 loop is CASSGQGARNTEAFF. CDR3 coding DNA: TGTGCCAGCAGTGGACAGGGGGCAAGGAACACTGAAGCTTTCTTT. This chain connects TRBV2 to TRBJ1-1; 10 bases match TRBD1. Germline V lookup: CDR1 SNHLY, CDR2 FYNNEI. The V and J ends lost 4 bases and 1 base, in that order; junction bases with no gene match: 3. The CDR3 has 15 residues.

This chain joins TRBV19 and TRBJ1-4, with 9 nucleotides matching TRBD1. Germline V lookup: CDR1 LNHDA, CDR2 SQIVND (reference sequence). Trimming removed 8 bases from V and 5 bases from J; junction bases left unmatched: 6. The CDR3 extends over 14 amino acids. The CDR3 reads CASPRGTGNEKLFF. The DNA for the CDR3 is TGTGCCAGTCCGAGGGGGACAGGGAATGAAAAACTGTTTTTT.

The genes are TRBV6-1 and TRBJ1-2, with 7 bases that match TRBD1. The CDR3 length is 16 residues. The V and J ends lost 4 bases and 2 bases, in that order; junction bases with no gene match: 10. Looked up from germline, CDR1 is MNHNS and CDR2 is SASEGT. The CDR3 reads CASSVQQGGGNYGYTF. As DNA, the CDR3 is TGTGCCAGCAGTGTACAACAAGGAGGGGGCAACTATGGCTACACCTTC.

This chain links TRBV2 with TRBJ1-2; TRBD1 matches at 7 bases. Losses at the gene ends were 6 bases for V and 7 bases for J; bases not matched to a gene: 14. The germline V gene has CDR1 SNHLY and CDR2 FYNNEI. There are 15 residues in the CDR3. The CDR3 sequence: CASSDSRGPGGGYTF. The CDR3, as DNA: TGTGCCAGCAGCGACTCCCGGGGCCCAGGGGGTGGCTACACCTTC.

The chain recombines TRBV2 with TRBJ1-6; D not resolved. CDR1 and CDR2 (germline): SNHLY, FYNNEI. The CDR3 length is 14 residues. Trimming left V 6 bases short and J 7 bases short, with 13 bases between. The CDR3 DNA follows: TGTGCCAGCAGCCTCACATGGGAAAATTCACCCCTCCACTTT. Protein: CASSLTWENSPLHF.

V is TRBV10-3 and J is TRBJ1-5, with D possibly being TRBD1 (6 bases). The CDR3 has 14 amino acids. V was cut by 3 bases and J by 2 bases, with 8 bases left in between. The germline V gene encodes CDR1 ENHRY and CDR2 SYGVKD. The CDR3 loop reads CAISEQGGNQPQHF. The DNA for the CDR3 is TGTGCCATCAGTGAACAGGGAGGCAATCAGCCCCAGCATTTT.

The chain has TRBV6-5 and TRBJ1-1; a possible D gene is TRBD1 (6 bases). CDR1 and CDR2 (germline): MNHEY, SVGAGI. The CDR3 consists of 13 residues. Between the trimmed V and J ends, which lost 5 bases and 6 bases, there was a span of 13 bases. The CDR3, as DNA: TGTGCCAGCAGTAAACTTGGACAGTCTGAAGCTTTCTTT. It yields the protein CASSKLGQSEAFF.

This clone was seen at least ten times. As DNA, the CDR3 is TGTGCCAGCACATCGGGGGCTGTGAGGGCAGATACGCAGTATTTT. Translation gives CASTSGAVRADTQYF. The chain links TRBV6-1 to TRBJ2-3, with D perhaps assigned TRBD1 or TRBD2 (6 bases each). The germline gives CDR1 MNHNS, CDR2 SASEGT. The V gene lost 7 bases and the J gene lost 4 bases, with 18 bases spanning the gap. The CDR3 loop spans 15 amino acids.

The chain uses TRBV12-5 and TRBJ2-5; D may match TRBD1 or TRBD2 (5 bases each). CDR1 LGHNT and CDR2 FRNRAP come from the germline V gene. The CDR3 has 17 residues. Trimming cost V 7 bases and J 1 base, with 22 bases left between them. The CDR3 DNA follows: TGTGCTAGTGCCACCACTTTGGGGGAAGTCGGCCAAGAGACCCAGTACTTC. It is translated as CASATTLGEVGQETQYF.

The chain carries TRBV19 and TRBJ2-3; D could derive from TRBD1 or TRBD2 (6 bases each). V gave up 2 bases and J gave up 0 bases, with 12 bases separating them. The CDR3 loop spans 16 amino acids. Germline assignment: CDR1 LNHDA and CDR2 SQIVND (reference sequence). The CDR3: CASSIRGARSTDTQYF. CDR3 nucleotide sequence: TGTGCCAGTAGTATAAGGGGGGCGCGGAGCACAGATACGCAGTATTTT.

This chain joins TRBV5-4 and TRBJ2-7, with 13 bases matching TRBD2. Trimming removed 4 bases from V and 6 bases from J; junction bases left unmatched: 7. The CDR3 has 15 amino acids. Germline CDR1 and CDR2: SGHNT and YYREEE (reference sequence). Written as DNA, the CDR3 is TGTGCCAGCAGCCGGACTAGCGGGAGCTCTAGCGAGCAGTACTTC. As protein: CASSRTSGSSSEQYF.

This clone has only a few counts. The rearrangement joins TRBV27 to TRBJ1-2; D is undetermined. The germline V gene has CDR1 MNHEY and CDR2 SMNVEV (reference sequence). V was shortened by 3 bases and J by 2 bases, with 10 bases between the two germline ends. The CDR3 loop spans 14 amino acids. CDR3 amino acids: CASSLNTGNYGYTF. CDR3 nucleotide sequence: TGTGCCAGCAGTTTGAATACGGGGAACTATGGCTACACCTTC.

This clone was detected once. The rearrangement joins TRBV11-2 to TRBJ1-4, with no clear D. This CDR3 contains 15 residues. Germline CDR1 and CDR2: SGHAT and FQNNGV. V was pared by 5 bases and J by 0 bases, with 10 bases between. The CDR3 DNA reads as TGTGCCAGCAGCCCACGTCCGTCAACTAATGAAAAACTGTTTTTT. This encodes CASSPRPSTNEKLFF.

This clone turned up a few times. The CDR3 DNA follows: TGTGCCAGCTCTCGACAGGGATATGGCGGGGAGCTGTTTTTT. Translation gives CASSRQGYGGELFF. This chain uses TRBV18 with TRBJ2-2, with 7 bases fitting TRBD1. Germline-derived CDR1 and CDR2 are KGHSH and LQKENI. The CDR3 has 14 residues. Trimming at V came to 6 bases and at J to 7 bases, leaving 8 bases not matched to a gene.

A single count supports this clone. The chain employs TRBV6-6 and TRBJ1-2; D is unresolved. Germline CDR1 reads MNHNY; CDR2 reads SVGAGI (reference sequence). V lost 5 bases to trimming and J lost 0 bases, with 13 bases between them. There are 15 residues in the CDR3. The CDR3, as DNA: TGTGCCAGCAGTGATTTGACGGCCGCTAACTATGGCTACACCTTC. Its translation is CASSDLTAANYGYTF.

The CDR3 spells CASSFQSTGELFF. The CDR3 region has the DNA TGTGCCAGCAGCTTTCAGTCCACCGGGGAGCTGTTTTTT. The rearrangement links TRBV11-2 to TRBJ2-2, with D unresolved. V dropped 3 bases and J dropped 4 bases, with 6 bases sitting between them. The CDR3 has 13 residues. CDR1 is SGHAT, CDR2 FQNNGV, per germline.

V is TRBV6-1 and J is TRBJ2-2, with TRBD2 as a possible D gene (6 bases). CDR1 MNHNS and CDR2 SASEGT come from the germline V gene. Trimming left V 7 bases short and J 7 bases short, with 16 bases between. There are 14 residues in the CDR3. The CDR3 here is CASKNRGIGGELFF. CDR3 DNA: TGTGCCAGCAAAAACCGGGGGATCGGCGGGGAGCTGTTTTTT.

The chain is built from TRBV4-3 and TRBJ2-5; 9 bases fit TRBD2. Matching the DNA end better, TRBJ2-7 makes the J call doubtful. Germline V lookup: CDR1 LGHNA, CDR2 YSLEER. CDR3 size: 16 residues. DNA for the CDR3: TGCGCCAGCAGCCAAGAACTGACTAGCGGAATTTACGAGCAGTACTTC. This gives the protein CASSQELTSGIYEQYF.

This CDR3 reads CASSLGAVLDTQYF. In nucleotides, the CDR3 is TGTGCCAGCAGCTTAGGGGCGGTCCTCGATACGCAGTATTTT. This chain connects TRBV7-2 to TRBJ2-3; no clear D gene. The CDR3 is 14 amino acids. With 1 base removed from V and 6 bases from J, the gap between germline ends came to 11 bases. From germline, CDR1 is SGHTA and CDR2 FQGNSA. Full variable domain (rest looked up from reference TRBV7-2 and TRBJ2-3): GAGVSQSPSNKVTEKGKDVELRCDPISGHTALYWYRQSLGQGLEFLIYFQGNSAPDKSGLPSDRFSAERTGGSVSTLTIQRTQQEDSAVYLCASSLGAVLDTQYFGPGTRLTVL.

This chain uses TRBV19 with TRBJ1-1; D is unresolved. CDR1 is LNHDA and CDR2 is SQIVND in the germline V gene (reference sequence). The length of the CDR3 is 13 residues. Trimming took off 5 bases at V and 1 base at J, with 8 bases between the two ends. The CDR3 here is CASSGQANTEAFF. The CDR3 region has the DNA TGTGCCAGTAGTGGGCAGGCGAACACTGAAGCTTTCTTT.

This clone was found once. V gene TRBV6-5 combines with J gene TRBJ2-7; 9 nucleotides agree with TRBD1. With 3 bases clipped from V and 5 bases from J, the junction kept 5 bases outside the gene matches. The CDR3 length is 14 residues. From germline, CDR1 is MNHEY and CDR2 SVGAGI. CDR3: CASSYNRGLDEQYF. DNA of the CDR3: TGTGCCAGCAGTTATAACAGGGGGCTAGACGAGCAGTACTTC.

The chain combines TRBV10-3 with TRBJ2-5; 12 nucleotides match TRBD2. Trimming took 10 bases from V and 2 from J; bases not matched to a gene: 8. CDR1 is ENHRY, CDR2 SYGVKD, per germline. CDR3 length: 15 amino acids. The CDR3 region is CATRTSGGSQETQYF. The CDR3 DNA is TGTGCCACCAGAACTAGCGGGGGGTCTCAAGAGACCCAGTACTTC.